This is a list of T cell receptor beta chains from one sample in a study of blood T cell repertoires in COVID-19. Clones were read by immunoSEQ multiplex PCR, and TCRdb kept only the in-frame ones, dropping some. In the table there are 300,000 to 400,000 clones, around 86% of which are singletons. Sequencing used peripheral blood. The receptors shown here come from a woman in her 50s with COVID-19, enrolled during active disease. The CDR3 runs from the conserved cysteine through the conserved F or W.

j_gene,v_gene,CDR3aa
TRBJ2-3,TRBV6-5,CASRDGGRAPDTQYF
TRBJ1-2,TRBV6-5,CASSRTTGATGYTF
TRBJ2-7,TRBV9,CASSVTSGYEQYF
TRBJ1-1,TRBV11-1,CASSKWPGTGEEAFF
TRBJ2-2,TRBV9,CASSPLLVTGELFF
TRBJ1-4,TRBV30,CAWSASGTGLEKLFF
TRBJ1-6,TRBV7-9,CASSLVQGNSPLHF
TRBJ1-1,TRBV5-6,CASRATGVTEAFF
TRBJ1-5,TRBV2,CASREQGNQPQHF
TRBJ2-5,TRBV7-2,CASAAKETQYF
TRBJ2-1,TRBV9,CASSRMGQDYNEQFF
TRBJ1-1,TRBV29-1,CSVIPGSYEAFF
TRBJ2-2,TRBV6-6,CATAGGSHTGELFF
TRBJ2-5,TRBV4-2,CASSLLRVGETQYF
TRBJ2-2,TRBV7-8,CASSRSSGRFDGELFF
TRBJ2-7,TRBV5-4,CASSLAGGTYEQYF
TRBJ2-3,TRBV27,CASRRPRGTDTQYF
TRBJ1-4,TRBV12-5,CASGSGTANEKLFF
TRBJ2-3,TRBV7-9,CASSLAAGGGPYF
TRBJ2-7,TRBV7-7,CASSSAGGWDEQYF
TRBJ2-3,TRBV7-8,CASSPGTSGYTDTQYF
TRBJ1-1,TRBV6-5,CATRGEFTEAFF
TRBJ2-7,TRBV5-6,CASSLDRALPNYEQYF
TRBJ2-3,TRBV10-2,CASTASGSTDTQYF
TRBJ1-2,TRBV9,CASSERTGQNYGYTF
TRBJ2-1,TRBV19,CASSIAGTSSNEQFF
TRBJ1-5,TRBV19,CASWVGGLNQPQHF
TRBJ2-5,TRBV29-1,CSGTSGQETQYF
TRBJ2-2,TRBV7-9,CASSSWTHMTGELFF
TRBJ1-1,TRBV27,CASSLFGVSEAFF
TRBJ1-6,TRBV2,CASRYQGAQNSPLHF